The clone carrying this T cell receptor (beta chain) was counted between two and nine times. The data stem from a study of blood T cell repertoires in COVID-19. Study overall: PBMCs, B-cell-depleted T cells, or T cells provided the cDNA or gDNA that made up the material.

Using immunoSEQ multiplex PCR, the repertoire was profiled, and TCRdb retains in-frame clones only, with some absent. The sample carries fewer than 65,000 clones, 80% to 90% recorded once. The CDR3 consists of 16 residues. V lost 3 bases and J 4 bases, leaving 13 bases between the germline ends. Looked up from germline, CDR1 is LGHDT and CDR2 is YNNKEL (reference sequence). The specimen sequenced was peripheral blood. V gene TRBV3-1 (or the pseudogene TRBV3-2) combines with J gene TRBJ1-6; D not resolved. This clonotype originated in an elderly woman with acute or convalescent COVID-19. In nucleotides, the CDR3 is TGTGCCAGCAGCCAGTCAAGGCAGGCGTATAATTCACCCCTCCACTTT. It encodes CASSQSRQAYNSPLHF.